A selection of T cell receptor beta chains follows, all from one sample in a study of blood T cell repertoires in COVID-19. Repertoires were generated with immunoSEQ multiplex PCR, while TCRdb's copy carries only in-frame clones and drops some. The sample lists 50,000 to 70,000 clones; about 86% were seen once. Sequenced input: peripheral blood. The receptors derive from a man older than 75 with COVID-19, enrolled during active disease. Each CDR3 is given with its conserved first and last residue. The order of the fields is V gene, J gene, D gene, clone size, CDR3 DNA, CDR3 protein. D genes are given only for firm matches. Clone size, where shown, is once, few, many, or a class for clones that have expanded.

TRBV10-3,TRBJ2-1,TRBD1,NA,TGTGCCATCAGTGAGTCCATTCGACAGGGGGCAGGTAATGAGCAGTTCTTC,CAISESIRQGAGNEQFF
TRBV28,TRBJ2-2,NA,NA,TGTGCCAGCCGCAAGGGGGGGGCGTCGAACACCGGGGAGCTGTTTTTT,CASRKGGASNTGELFF
TRBV5-1,TRBJ2-3,NA,NA,TGCGCCAGCAGCTCCCGACTGGGTAGCACAGATACGCAGTATTTT,CASSSRLGSTDTQYF
TRBV5-1,TRBJ2-1,TRBD2,NA,TGCGCCAGCAGCTCTTGGACTAGCGGGTATGCCAATGAGCAGTTCTTC,CASSSWTSGYANEQFF
TRBV18,TRBJ1-5,TRBD1,NA,TGTGCCAGCTCACCACCCTTATCACGGGACAGGGGACTCAATCAGCCCCAGCATTTT,CASSPPLSRDRGLNQPQHF
TRBV7-2,TRBJ2-5,NA,NA,TGTGCCAGCAGCCCCCGGAGAGAGACCCAGTACTTC,CASSPRRETQYF
TRBV5-1,TRBJ2-5,NA,NA,TGCGCCAGCAGCTTGGTTAAGGGGTCTCCAGAGACCCAGTACTTC,CASSLVKGSPETQYF
TRBV3-1/TRBV3-2,TRBJ1-4,NA,NA,TGTGCCAGCAGCCTTCAGAGAAAGGGAGGCGAAAAACTGTTTTTT,CASSLQRKGGEKLFF
TRBV7-9,TRBJ2-3,NA,NA,TGTGCCAGCAGCCCCCGGACAACCAGCACAGATACGCAGTATTTT,CASSPRTTSTDTQYF
TRBV5-1,TRBJ1-1,NA,NA,TGCGCCAGCAGCTATGGGGGGACCACTGAAGCTTTCTTT,CASSYGGTTEAFF
TRBV29-1,TRBJ1-2,NA,NA,TGCAGCGTTGACCGCCGAGGGGGCTATGGCTACACCTTC,CSVDRRGGYGYTF
TRBV5-5,TRBJ1-6,NA,NA,TGTGCCAGCAGCTTGGGCAGGGGCGAAACACCCCTCCACTTT,CASSLGRGETPLHF
TRBV5-6,TRBJ1-4,NA,NA,TGTGCCAGCAGTTCCGGGTCCGTCCGAAGAGAAAAACTGTTTTTT,CASSSGSVRREKLFF
TRBV6-5,TRBJ1-1,NA,once,TGTGCCAGCAGTTACTCGAGGGTTTGGACTGAAGCTTTCTTT,CASSYSRVWTEAFF
TRBV7-6,TRBJ2-1,NA,NA,TGTGCCAGCAGTTGGGACTCGCGCTCCTACAATGAGCAGTTCTTC,CASSWDSRSYNEQFF
TRBV27,TRBJ2-3,NA,NA,TGTGCCAGCAGTTTCTCAGGGGGGCCAGATACGCAGTATTTT,CASSFSGGPDTQYF
TRBV3-1/TRBV3-2,TRBJ2-1,TRBD2,NA,TGTGCCAGCACCTCTCGGGGTAGCGGGGGGCCCAATGAGCAGTTCTTC,CASTSRGSGGPNEQFF
TRBV4-2,TRBJ1-3,NA,once,TGTGCCAGCAGCCAAGATCTCAGGGCCCCTGGAAACACCATATATTTT,CASSQDLRAPGNTIYF
TRBV4-1,TRBJ1-1,NA,few,TGCGCCAGCAGCCAAGACATTATCCCAGGGATAGGGACTGAAGCTTTCTTT,CASSQDIIPGIGTEAFF
TRBV5-1,TRBJ1-4,TRBD1,NA,TGCGCCAGCAGCTTGGGAGGGGGCGCCCCCCTCATTAATGAAAAACTGTTTTTT,CASSLGGGAPLINEKLFF